The 8 T cell receptor beta chains given below trace back to one sample, sequenced in a study of Graves' ophthalmopathy and Graves' hyperthyroidism. RNA transcripts yielded amplified TCR beta CDR3 regions. Second-round multiplex PCR came after first-round RT-PCR with HTBI primers. TCRdb ran MiXCR on the multiplex PCR reads and lists one entry per CDR3 protein. Of 200,000 to 250,000 distinct CDR3 sequences listed, around 42% were seen once; the top ten hold less than 60%. The sequenced sample consisted of peripheral blood. These receptors came from an adult man with Graves' ophthalmopathy.

This clonotype was seen repeatedly, ten times or more. The rearrangement joins TRBV2 to TRBJ1-1, with TRBD1 matching over 7 bases. The CDR3 runs 13 residues. The V gene's germline CDR1 is SNHLY and CDR2 FYNNEI. J lost 5 bases, V lost 7 bases, and 7 bases had no gene match. The CDR3 DNA follows: TGTGCCAGCACAAGGGCAGGGGGAACTGAAGCTTTCTTT. It is translated as CASTRAGGTEAFF.

This clonotype was counted a few times. The chain couples TRBV29-1 to TRBJ1-1, with a weak D call TRBD1 (6 bases). This CDR3 spans 12 amino acids. Between the trimmed V and J ends, which lost 6 bases and 5 bases, there was a span of 13 bases. Germline loops: CDR1 SQVTM, CDR2 ANQGSEA. The CDR3 reads CSVGRGGTEAFF. For the CDR3, the DNA is TGCAGCGTGGGAAGGGGGGGGACTGAAGCTTTCTTT.

This chain connects TRBV20-1 to TRBJ1-1; TRBD1 matches at 9 bases. CDR1 is DFQATT and CDR2 is SNEGSKA in the germline V gene (reference sequence). CDR3 length equals 11 residues. CDR3 amino acids: CRGQGGTEAFF. The DNA of the CDR3 is TGCAGGGGACAGGGTGGAACTGAAGCTTTCTTT.

This clonotype occurred many times. The gene calls are TRBV7-3 and TRBJ2-7, with D hard to call. This CDR3 is built from 13 residues. Germline V lookup: CDR1 SGHTA, CDR2 FQGTGA. V shed 4 bases and J shed 7 bases, with 14 bases lying between them. DNA of the CDR3: TGTGCCAGCAGCTCCGGACCCGGGTATGAGCAGTACTTC. Translating gives CASSSGPGYEQYF.

This rearrangement joins TRBV6-5 to TRBJ2-7; 9 bases align to TRBD1. The CDR3 has 17 residues. V dropped 4 bases and J dropped 3; count of bases not matched to a gene: 13. The germline gives CDR1 MNHEY, CDR2 SVGAGI. The CDR3: CASSFWSPGQGGYEQYF. The CDR3 DNA reads as TGTGCCAGCAGTTTTTGGTCCCCGGGACAGGGAGGCTACGAGCAGTACTTC.

The CDR3 DNA reads TGTGCCAGTATGAAGGGGACCGGGGCCAACGTCCTGACTTTC. Translating gives CASMKGTGANVLTF. The chain has TRBV19 and TRBJ2-6; D assignment may be TRBD1 or TRBD2 (5 bases each). The CDR3 has 14 residues. Trimming removed 7 bases from V and 4 bases from J, with 11 bases in between. Germline V gives CDR1 LNHDA, CDR2 SQIVND (reference sequence).

The sample holds a few counts of this clonotype. V usage is TRBV25-1 and J usage is TRBJ1-2, with TRBD1 as a possible D gene (5 bases). CDR3 length equals 14 residues. Trimming left V 2 bases short and J 8 bases short, with 15 bases between. Germline assignment: CDR1 MGHDK and CDR2 SYGVNS. CDR3 residues: CASSETGTSSGYTF. The CDR3 DNA reads TGTGCCAGCAGTGAAACAGGAACGTCTAGCGGCTACACCTTC.

Remarks on this clonotype: A read error may produce the germline difference seen at one junction end. The chain carries TRBV5-1 and TRBJ1-2, with D possibly being TRBD1 (5 bases). The V gene's germline CDR1 is SGHRS and CDR2 YFSETQ. The CDR3 sequence is 14 residues long. DNA of the CDR3: TGTGCCAGCTCAGTTTGGCCAGGGAACTATGGCTACACCTTC. This translates into CASSVWPGNYGYTF.